Following are 27 T cell receptor beta chains from one sample sequenced in a study of CD8 T cells in Susac syndrome. The authors reverse transcribed roughly 0.5 to 1 ug RNA with random hexamers. Using its own MiXCR run on the immunoSEQ multiplex PCR reads, TCRdb lists one record per CDR3 protein. This repertoire shows about 440,000 distinct CDR3 sequences, around 85% found once; its top ten account for 0.12%. Sequencing was carried out using CD8+ T cells from PBMCs. The origin of the receptors is a human donor with multiple sclerosis.

This chain joins TRBV18 and TRBJ2-3; a possible D gene is TRBD1 (5 bases). V shed 4 bases and J shed 0 bases, with 17 bases lying between them. Germline V lookup: CDR1 KGHSH, CDR2 LQKENI. This CDR3 has 17 residues. The CDR3 loop reads CASSRNIDRSSTDTQYF. CDR3 sequence (DNA): TGTGCCAGCTCACGGAACATTGACAGATCCAGCACAGATACGCAGTATTTT. Supplemented by reference TRBV18 and TRBJ2-3, the full variable domain reads NAGVMQNPRHLVRRRGQEARLRCSPMKGHSHVYWYRQLPEEGLKFMVYLQKENIIDESGMPKERFSAEFPKEGPSILRIQQVVRGDSAAYFCASSRNIDRSSTDTQYFGPGTRLTVL.

The rearrangement uses TRBV7-6 and TRBJ2-1; 14 positions agree with TRBD2. The V gene end was trimmed by 4 bases and the J gene end by 8 bases; junction bases not matched to a gene: 7. The CDR3 extends over 16 amino acids. The V gene's germline CDR1 is SGHVS and CDR2 FNYEAQ. This chain's CDR3 is CASSSGLAGDVDEQFF. The CDR3 region has the DNA TGTGCCAGCAGCTCGGGACTAGCGGGAGATGTAGATGAGCAGTTCTTC.

V usage is TRBV5-5 and J usage is TRBJ2-1, with D tentatively TRBD2 (5 bases). CDR1 is SGHKS and CDR2 is YYEKEE in the germline V gene (reference sequence). The V end was cut by 0 bases, the J end by 9 bases, with 10 bases between. The CDR3 has 13 amino acids. In DNA form, the CDR3 reads TGTGCCAGCAGCTTGGGGCTAGCCTCTGAGCAGTTCTTC. Its protein is CASSLGLASEQFF. Based on the CDR3 plus reference TRBV5-5 and TRBJ2-1, the full variable domain is DAGVTQSPTHLIKTRGQQVTLRCSPISGHKSVSWYQQVLGQGPQFIFQYYEKEERGRGNFPDRFSARQFPNYSSELNVNALLLGDSALYLCASSLGLASEQFFGPGTRLTVL.

This sequence joins TRBV20-1 and TRBJ2-1, with 8 bases identical to TRBD2. V was clipped by 3 bases and J by 6 bases; unmatched bases: 7. The CDR3 runs to 14 residues. The germline gives CDR1 DFQATT, CDR2 SNEGSKA (reference sequence). The CDR3 sequence is CSASPTSAVNEQFF. Here the CDR3 DNA reads TGCAGTGCTAGTCCGACTAGCGCCGTCAATGAGCAGTTCTTC.

The chain carries TRBV12-3 or TRBV12-4 and TRBJ2-1; 8 bases match TRBD1. The V and J ends lost 4 bases and 9 bases, in that order; junction bases with no gene match: 2. The CDR3 covers 12 residues. Written as DNA, the CDR3 is TGTGCCAGCAGTTCAGGGGGCCTTGAGCAGTTCTTC. It codes for CASSSGGLEQFF.

This chain connects TRBV7-9 to TRBJ2-7; tentatively, D is TRBD1 (5 bases). The germline gives CDR1 SEHNR, CDR2 FQNEAQ (reference sequence). CDR3 size: 15 residues. V was trimmed by 10 bases and J by 0 bases, leaving 19 bases between them. The chain's CDR3 is CATLSLTEASYEQYF. CDR3 nucleotide sequence: TGTGCCACCTTATCTTTGACAGAGGCCTCCTACGAGCAGTACTTC. Drawing the rest from reference TRBV7-9 and TRBJ2-7, the complete variable domain is DTGVSQNPRHKITKRGQNVTFRCDPISEHNRLYWYRQTLGQGPEFLTYFQNEAQLEKSRLLSDRFSAERPKGSFSTLEIQRTEQGDSAMYLCATLSLTEASYEQYFGPGTRLTVT.

The rearrangement links TRBV4-1 to TRBJ2-1; no definite D call. The CDR3 is made up of 12 amino acids. Trimming removed 0 bases at V and 9 bases at J, with 6 bases between. Germline lookup yields CDR1 MGHRA and CDR2 YSYEKL. The CDR3 spells CASSQERSEQFF. CDR3 coding DNA: TGCGCCAGCAGCCAAGAAAGGAGTGAGCAGTTCTTC.

The CDR3 region has the DNA TGTGCCAGCAGCCAATGGTCTTTCACAGATACGCAGTATTTT. This translates into CASSQWSFTDTQYF. This chain connects TRBV6-5 to TRBJ2-3; D is undetermined. CDR1 is MNHEY and CDR2 is SVGAGI in the germline V gene. Deletions cut 6 bases from V and 2 bases from J, with 12 bases between. There are 14 residues in the CDR3.

The table lists this clonotype with a count of one. J is TRBJ2-3 and V is TRBV4-1; 10 bases are a match to TRBD2. This CDR3 is 17 amino acids long. Unmatched junction bases numbered 9, after V lost 2 bases and J lost 4 bases. Germline CDR1 and CDR2: MGHRA and YSYEKL. The CDR3 DNA follows: TGCGCCAGCAGCCAACCTAGCGGGGGTTACCCGCCAGATACGCAGTATTTT. Its protein product is CASSQPSGGYPPDTQYF.

The chain joins TRBV19 to TRBJ1-1; perhaps TRBD1 as D (5 bases). This CDR3 is 13 amino acids long. The V and J ends lost 7 bases and 4 bases respectively, with 13 bases between them. Germline lookup yields CDR1 LNHDA and CDR2 SQIVND (reference sequence). CDR3 region: CASMYGTGTEAFF. For the CDR3, the DNA is TGTGCCAGTATGTATGGGACGGGCACTGAAGCTTTCTTT.

The CDR3 loop is CASSSGLGLEQFF. The CDR3 region has the DNA TGTGCCAGCAGCTCGGGACTAGGTCTTGAGCAGTTCTTC. The chain has TRBV11-2 and TRBJ2-1, with 8 bases aligning to TRBD2. Per germline, CDR1 SGHAT and CDR2 FQNNGV. Germline trimming cut 4 bases from V and 9 bases from J; bases unmatched to any gene: 5. The CDR3 loop spans 13 amino acids.

This clonotype was counted once. This chain links TRBV29-1 with TRBJ1-1; D ambiguous. Germline V gives CDR1 SQVTM, CDR2 ANQGSEA. The length of the CDR3 is 13 residues. Trimming cost V 7 bases and J 1 base, with 13 bases left between them. Here the CDR3 reads CSAETDSNTEAFF. CDR3 sequence (DNA): TGCAGCGCTGAGACCGATTCGAACACTGAAGCTTTCTTT.

This chain uses TRBV9 with TRBJ2-1; TRBD1 aligns across 10 bases. From germline, CDR1 is SGDLS and CDR2 YYNGEE. CDR3 length: 16 residues. Unmatched junction bases numbered 9, after V lost 4 bases and J lost 5 bases. In DNA form, the CDR3 reads TGTGCCAGCAGCTCCCGGACAGGGGGGTTAGACAATGAGCAGTTCTTC. Protein: CASSSRTGGLDNEQFF.

J is TRBJ1-1 and V is TRBV27; TRBD1 might be the D (5 bases). V lost 1 base and J 2 bases, leaving 8 bases between the germline ends. CDR1 is MNHEY, CDR2 SMNVEV, per germline (reference sequence). The CDR3 length is 14 residues. The CDR3 region has the DNA TGTGCCAGCAGTTTATTTGGGGCCAACACTGAAGCTTTCTTT. Translating gives CASSLFGANTEAFF.

The chain has TRBV20-1 and TRBJ2-7; 7 bases match TRBD2. Germline V lookup: CDR1 DFQATT, CDR2 SNEGSKA (reference sequence). The ends lost 6 bases at V and 3 bases at J; junction bases unmatched: 8. CDR3 length: 13 residues. This chain's CDR3 is CSALGTKFYEQYF. Here the CDR3 DNA reads TGCAGTGCGCTCGGGACTAAATTCTACGAGCAGTACTTC.

This clonotype has a handful of counts. The chain has TRBV6-1 and TRBJ2-1; tentative D call: TRBD2 (6 bases). The CDR3 spans 13 residues. Looked up from germline, CDR1 is MNHNS and CDR2 is SASEGT. The V gene lost 6 bases and the J gene lost 3 bases, with 9 bases spanning the gap. CDR3: CASSGTFYNEQFF. The CDR3, as DNA: TGTGCCAGCAGCGGGACTTTCTACAATGAGCAGTTCTTC.

The rearrangement links TRBV10-3 to TRBJ2-2; TRBD2 agrees at 9 bases. The germline gives CDR1 ENHRY, CDR2 SYGVKD. The CDR3 runs 18 residues. Trimming removed 4 bases from V and 2 bases from J; junction bases left unmatched: 11. The CDR3 DNA sequence: TGTGCCATCAGTGGAGCTAGCGGGACAACCCCTAACACCGGGGAGCTGTTTTTT. It yields the protein CAISGASGTTPNTGELFF.

The gene calls are TRBV6-1 and TRBJ1-2, with a possible D match to TRBD1 (6 bases). Germline values: CDR1 MNHNS, CDR2 SASEGT. CDR3 size: 17 residues. Trimming removed 3 bases from V and 0 bases from J, with 17 bases in between. The CDR3: CASSEPRGGPANYGYTF. The CDR3 DNA reads TGTGCCAGCAGTGAGCCACGGGGGGGGCCCGCTAACTATGGCTACACCTTC.

This clonotype was counted only a few times. This chain uses TRBV11-2 with TRBJ1-1, with 8 bases fitting TRBD1. CDR3 length: 17 amino acids. Germline assignment: CDR1 SGHAT and CDR2 FQNNGV. J was trimmed by 0 bases and V by 1 base; bases with no gene match: 7. CDR3 in amino acids: CASSLVVTGGLNTEAFF. Here the CDR3 DNA reads TGTGCCAGCAGCTTAGTAGTAACAGGGGGGCTGAACACTGAAGCTTTCTTT.

J is TRBJ1-1 and V is TRBV6-5, with D possibly matching TRBD1 (5 bases). V lost 1 base and J lost 10, with 19 bases in between. In germline, CDR1 is MNHEY, CDR2 SVGAGI. The CDR3 loop spans 15 amino acids. The CDR3 spells CASSYYEEGTWRAFF. CDR3 DNA: TGTGCCAGCAGTTACTACGAAGAGGGGACGTGGCGAGCTTTCTTT.

The chain recombines TRBV2 with TRBJ2-7; D remains ambiguous. This CDR3 region has 12 residues. The germline V gene has CDR1 SNHLY and CDR2 FYNNEI. V was shortened by 3 bases and J by 7 bases, with 10 bases between the two germline ends. In DNA form, the CDR3 reads TGTGCCAGCAGTGATGAGGTCTGGGAGCAGTACTTC. Protein product: CASSDEVWEQYF.

This sequence joins TRBV7-9 and TRBJ2-7; D is perhaps TRBD2 (5 bases). The length of the CDR3 is 14 residues. With 5 bases removed from V and 3 bases from J, the gap between germline ends came to 14 bases. Germline V gene lookup returns CDR1 SEHNR and CDR2 FQNEAQ (reference sequence). The CDR3 DNA reads as TGTGCCAGCAGCCCTCCGATGAGGGTCTACGAGCAGTACTTC. Its translation: CASSPPMRVYEQYF.

The chain is built from TRBV4-1 and TRBJ2-6; TRBD1 might be the D (6 bases). The CDR3 is made up of 16 amino acids. The V gene's germline CDR1 is MGHRA and CDR2 YSYEKL. The V end was cut by 4 bases, the J end by 2 bases, with 12 bases between. The chain's CDR3 is CASSLGRGTGANVLTF. In DNA form, the CDR3 reads TGCGCCAGCAGCCTTGGCAGGGGTACTGGGGCCAACGTCCTGACTTTC.

This chain uses TRBV20-1 with TRBJ2-7, with D maybe TRBD1 (6 bases). Trimming took 0 bases from V and 3 from J, leaving 15 bases between them. Per the germline V gene, CDR1 is DFQATT and CDR2 is SNEGSKA (reference sequence). CDR3 length equals 15 residues. The CDR3 DNA reads TGCAGTGCTAGAGATACTAATACAGGGAACTACGAGCAGTACTTC. Residues: CSARDTNTGNYEQYF.

V gene TRBV19 combines with J gene TRBJ2-1; D not certain. Germline V gene data show CDR1 as LNHDA and CDR2 as SQIVND (reference sequence). The CDR3 is 13 amino acids. The V and J ends lost 3 bases and 8 bases respectively, with 11 bases between them. CDR3 DNA sequence: TGTGCCAGTAGTATGGAACGGTGGGATGAGCAGTTCTTC. This sequence encodes CASSMERWDEQFF.

This chain links TRBV2 with TRBJ2-7; 7 bases map to TRBD2. The CDR3 runs 15 residues. The V segment lost 5 bases and the J segment 5 bases; nucleotides outside the gene matches: 12. Looked up from germline, CDR1 is SNHLY and CDR2 is FYNNEI. DNA for the CDR3: TGTGCCAGCAGTCAGACCCCGGGAGGCGTGGACGAGCAGTACTTC. Encoded protein: CASSQTPGGVDEQYF.

This chain uses TRBV2 with TRBJ1-2; D perhaps matches TRBD1 (6 bases). Between the trimmed V and J ends, which lost 1 base and 2 bases, there was a span of 8 bases. The CDR3 has 14 amino acids. Germline loops: CDR1 SNHLY, CDR2 FYNNEI. CDR3 region: CASSEGQGNYGYTF. The CDR3 DNA is TGTGCCAGCAGTGAAGGGCAGGGGAACTATGGCTACACCTTC.